This paragraph reports one TCR beta chain. Its target antigen remains unknown. Qualities for individual bases were not recorded, and no much larger clone is one base off. This record belongs to a study of T cell repertoires in cytomegalovirus infection (dated by TCRdb to the late 2010s). In the study overall: Because public TCR beta signatures pointed to carriage of CMV infection together with the matching HLA type, the HLA type of each donor mattered for the analysis.

The listed sequencing device is Illumina HiSeq 1500. The public reads were reprocessed in TCRdb via fastp at Q25 and MiXCR, keeping in-frame beta chains. Rows with one shared CDR3 protein collapse into an entry with the most common genes and DNA. This sample holds more than 90,000 distinct CDR3 sequences; over 9.5% were observed only once. Of the sample, 31% falls within the top ten clones. Measured from the cysteine to the phenylalanine, the CDR3 is 13 residues long. CDR3 DNA only is kept here, 39 bases in frame from base 1. Via the germline V gene (reference sequence), CDR1 is GTSNPN and CDR2 SVGIG. Relative to germline, V is 3 bases shorter and J is 5 bases shorter, with 11 bases between their ends. Overall results and qualifications from the work: In both this cohort and an independent roughly 350-donor cohort, the cumulative frequency of public TCR beta family members distinguished carriers of CMV infection plus the relevant HLA type. The ex vivo response was dominated by HLA-C-restricted CMV-specific TCR beta clonotypes, which also provided the single most frequent clonotype in two of eight donors.

Here the chain combines TRBV30 and TRBJ2-1, with the D gene call left open. The sample was PBMCs, sequenced either directly or after in vitro stimulation (not recorded which). The receptor was isolated from a human donor in good health (CMV status not recorded). Some clones in this sample may be carry-over from other donors' samples. The CDR3 protein: CAWSPPWDNEQFF. In nucleotide form, the sequence is TGTGCCTGGAGCCCCCCCTGGGACAATGAGCAGTTCTTC.